This is a list of T cell receptor beta chains from one sample in a study of CXCR3-negative and CXCR3-positive naive CD8 T cells. With the 5' RACE reads reprocessed, TCRdb shows one record per CDR3 protein and no DNA. The sample features tens of thousands of distinct CDR3 sequences, with less than 5% in its top ten. Input material: naive CXCR3- CD8+ T cells from blood. The receptors were sampled from a human donor in good health. Some clones in this sample may be carry-over from other donors' samples. Each CDR3 is given with its conserved first and last residue. Fields, in order: J gene, V gene, CDR3 protein.

TRBJ2-2,TRBV29-1,CSVETRGTEFTGELFF
TRBJ2-7,TRBV20-1,CSALDRALGEQYF
TRBJ2-7,TRBV20-1,CSARERGAASYEQYF
TRBJ2-3,TRBV4-3,CASSPQALRAADTQYF
TRBJ1-1,TRBV27,CASSLGQTMGNTEAFF
TRBJ2-2,TRBV7-9,CASFGGVDTGELFF
TRBJ2-5,TRBV6-5,CASSYSKGYQETQYF
TRBJ2-1,TRBV9,CASSVQSGDPYNEQFF
TRBJ2-2,TRBV29-1,CSVPTGGNTGELFF
TRBJ2-7,TRBV29-1,CSVEGDSYEQYF
TRBJ2-7,TRBV18,CASSPVRQETYEQYF
TRBJ2-2,TRBV28,CASRRTGSNTGELFF
TRBJ2-4,TRBV12-3/TRBV12-4,CASSLVQVGAKNIQYF